These 31 T cell receptor beta chains were sequenced from one sample in a study of T cell responses to AZD1222 COVID-19 vaccine. Profiling relied on immunoSEQ multiplex PCR, and the TCRdb table lists in-frame clones only, not all of them. The sample contains 150,000 to 200,000 clones, 85% to 95% of which appear only once. Source: peripheral blood, taken on day 0 of AZD1222 vaccination. The origin of the receptors is an adult in good health.

Notes on this clone: Other DNA sequences in this sample translate to the same CDR3. This CDR3 reads CASSLGRNTEAFF. CDR3 DNA sequence: TGTGCCAGCAGTTTAGGCAGGAACACTGAAGCTTTCTTT. V gene TRBV12-3 or TRBV12-4 combines with J gene TRBJ1-1; D not certain. This CDR3 is built from 13 residues. V shed 1 base and J shed 1 base, with 4 bases lying between them.

The chain's CDR3 is CASSPEPGPNQPQHF. CDR3 DNA sequence: TGTGCCAGCAGCCCCGAACCGGGCCCCAATCAGCCCCAGCATTTT. The rearrangement links TRBV5-6 to TRBJ1-5; D is uncertain. V lost 4 bases to trimming and J lost 3 bases, with 14 bases between them. CDR1 is SGHDT and CDR2 is YYEEEE in the germline V gene. The CDR3 extends over 15 amino acids.

The V call is TRBV30, the J call TRBJ2-5; D gene unclear. Trimming removed 3 bases at V and 2 bases at J, with 4 bases between. CDR1 is GTSNPN, CDR2 SVGIG, per germline (reference sequence). CDR3 length: 11 amino acids. For the CDR3, the DNA is TGTGCCTGGAGCGAACAAGAGACCCAGTACTTC. It encodes CAWSEQETQYF.

The J gene is TRBJ2-7, the V gene TRBV27; TRBD1 matches at 11 bases. The V gene end was trimmed by 6 bases and the J gene end by 6 bases; junction bases not matched to a gene: 4. Germline loops: CDR1 MNHEY, CDR2 SMNVEV (reference sequence). CDR3 length equals 13 residues. The CDR3 DNA reads as TGTGCCAGCAGACGGACAGGGGGCGGCGAGCAGTACTTC. Translating it yields CASRRTGGGEQYF.

The genes are TRBV28 and TRBJ1-5; D possibly corresponds to TRBD1 (5 bases). Germline V gene lookup returns CDR1 MDHEN and CDR2 SYDVKM. V was trimmed by 1 base and J by 3 bases, leaving 13 bases between them. The CDR3 consists of 16 residues. This CDR3 reads CASSLFLRVTNQPQHF. The DNA of the CDR3 is TGTGCCAGCAGTTTATTTCTCAGGGTAACCAATCAGCCCCAGCATTTT.

This chain uses TRBV15 with TRBJ1-1, with a tentative D call TRBD1 (6 bases). From germline, CDR1 is LNHNV and CDR2 YYDKDF (reference sequence). This CDR3 comprises 15 residues. Trimming removed 6 bases at V and 5 bases at J, with 19 bases between. The CDR3 nucleotides read TGTGCCACCAGTTACCTCCCGGCAGGGGTTACTGAAGCTTTCTTT. Translating gives CATSYLPAGVTEAFF.

The gene calls are TRBV6-6 and TRBJ2-1; D is uncertain. V lost 4 bases to trimming and J lost 5 bases, with 12 bases between them. This CDR3 is 14 amino acids long. Germline V gives CDR1 MNHNY, CDR2 SVGAGI (reference sequence). The CDR3 reads CASSSVGPNNEQFF. Here the CDR3 DNA reads TGTGCCAGCAGTTCAGTGGGTCCAAACAATGAGCAGTTCTTC.

This clone was detected only a few times. V usage is TRBV5-1 and J usage is TRBJ1-5; 9 bases match TRBD1. CDR3 length: 15 residues. The J segment lost 6 bases and the V segment lost 4 bases, leaving 8 bases of the junction unmatched. Germline CDR1 is SGHRS and CDR2 is YFSETQ. This chain's CDR3 is CASSLQGASGQPQHF. The CDR3 nucleotides read TGCGCCAGCAGCCTACAGGGGGCCTCCGGTCAGCCCCAGCATTTT.

The chain joins TRBV4-3 to TRBJ2-3; D possibly corresponds to TRBD2 (5 bases). Germline lookup yields CDR1 LGHNA and CDR2 YSLEER. The CDR3 runs to 15 residues. Trimming pared 2 bases from V and 7 bases from J, leaving 16 bases between. The CDR3 region has the DNA TGCGCCAGCAGCCAATCAAGGACTTTCCAAAATACGCAGTATTTT. Translated, it gives CASSQSRTFQNTQYF.

The rearrangement uses TRBV5-6 and TRBJ1-2, with no clear D. This CDR3 contains 14 residues. Germline V lookup: CDR1 SGHDT, CDR2 YYEEEE. Trimming took 1 base from V and 8 from J, leaving 15 bases between them. This CDR3 reads CASSLSQLPRGYTF. DNA for the CDR3: TGTGCCAGCAGCTTGTCACAATTACCAAGAGGCTACACCTTC.

V and J are TRBV29-1 and TRBJ2-5, with D tentatively TRBD1 (6 bases). Trimming took off 8 bases at V and 5 bases at J, with 15 bases between the two ends. The length of the CDR3 is 12 residues. The germline V gene has CDR1 SQVTM and CDR2 ANQGSEA. The CDR3 region is CSCERGMETQYF. The CDR3 DNA is TGCAGCTGTGAAAGGGGGATGGAGACCCAGTACTTC.

This clone was counted once. The rearrangement links TRBV30 to TRBJ1-1; D unclear. The germline V gene encodes CDR1 GTSNPN and CDR2 SVGIG (reference sequence). The CDR3 runs to 13 residues. V was clipped by 4 bases and J by 1 base, with 10 bases between them. The DNA for the CDR3 is TGTGCCTGGAATCTAGACCCGAACACTGAAGCTTTCTTT. As protein: CAWNLDPNTEAFF. Together with reference TRBV30 and TRBJ1-1, the CDR3 gives the full variable domain: SQTIHQWPATLVQPVGSPLSLECTVEGTSNPNLYWYRQAAGRGLQLLFYSVGIGQISSEVPQNLSASRPQDRQFILSSKKLLLSDSGFYLCAWNLDPNTEAFFGQGTRLTVV.

The chain combines TRBV28 with TRBJ1-5; D uncertain. The length of the CDR3 is 17 residues. Germline-derived CDR1 and CDR2 are MDHEN and SYDVKM. V was trimmed by 4 bases and J by 1 base, leaving 17 bases between them. CDR3 sequence reads: CASSSPILMGSNQPQHF. CDR3 nucleotides: TGTGCCAGCAGTTCCCCTATTCTTATGGGGAGCAATCAGCCCCAGCATTTT.

This rearrangement joins TRBV6-5 to TRBJ2-3; D gene ambiguous. The V gene's germline CDR1 is MNHEY and CDR2 SVGAGI. The CDR3 runs to 13 residues. The V end lost 6 bases, the J end lost 6 bases, and 13 bases lay between the germline ends. The CDR3 DNA follows: TGTGCCAGCAGCCTGGGTGATGAGGATACGCAGTATTTT. It codes for CASSLGDEDTQYF.

CDR3 nucleotides: TGCGCCAGCAGCTTGGTGGGGATTTACGCCAATGAGCAGTTCTTC. Translation gives CASSLVGIYANEQFF. This sequence joins TRBV5-1 and TRBJ2-1; D remains ambiguous. The V end lost 0 bases, the J end lost 6 bases, and 13 bases lay between the germline ends. The CDR3 covers 15 residues. Per the germline V gene, CDR1 is SGHRS and CDR2 is YFSETQ.

This chain links TRBV19 with TRBJ2-7, with 9 positions matching TRBD1. CDR3 length: 14 residues. Germline CDR1 and CDR2: LNHDA and SQIVND (reference sequence). V trimming: 4 bases; J trimming: 5 bases; junction bases outside the gene matches: 6. The DNA for the CDR3 is TGTGCCAGTAGTAGGGGACAGGGCGGCGACGAGCAGTACTTC. Translation gives CASSRGQGGDEQYF.

CDR3 in amino acids: CASCCGEIRDSPLHF. The DNA of the CDR3 is TGTGCCAGCTGTTGTGGGGAGATTAGGGATTCACCCCTCCACTTT. The chain uses TRBV28 and TRBJ1-6; D unresolved. Germline assignment: CDR1 MDHEN and CDR2 SYDVKM. The CDR3 has 15 residues. Trimming took off 8 bases at V and 8 bases at J, with 19 bases between the two ends.

This rearrangement joins TRBV24-1 to TRBJ1-1, with a tentative D call TRBD1 (6 bases). V dropped 2 bases and J dropped 4 bases, with 13 bases sitting between them. This CDR3 is built from 15 residues. The germline V gene encodes CDR1 KGHDR and CDR2 SFDVKD. DNA of the CDR3: TGTGCCACCAGTGATTCAGTGGGGGCGAGCACTGAAGCTTTCTTT. Protein: CATSDSVGASTEAFF.

The chain joins TRBV28 to TRBJ2-1, with 10 bases aligning to TRBD1. Germline loops: CDR1 MDHEN, CDR2 SYDVKM. Trimming took 5 bases from V and 0 from J; bases not matched to a gene: 1. CDR3 size: 15 residues. The chain's CDR3 is CASSRTGGSYNEQFF. CDR3 DNA: TGTGCCAGCAGTCGGACAGGGGGCTCCTACAATGAGCAGTTCTTC.

The J gene is TRBJ1-4, the V gene TRBV5-6; 7 bases are a match to TRBD1. Unmatched junction bases numbered 1, after V lost 0 bases and J lost 5 bases. Per the germline V gene, CDR1 is SGHDT and CDR2 is YYEEEE. CDR3 length: 14 residues. The DNA of the CDR3 is TGTGCCAGCAGCTTGGAGACAGGGAATGAAAAACTGTTTTTT. Translating gives CASSLETGNEKLFF.

This chain links TRBV13 with TRBJ2-1; 7 bases line up with TRBD2. V trimming: 2 bases; J trimming: 2 bases; junction bases outside the gene matches: 3. Per germline, CDR1 PRHDT and CDR2 FYEKMQ (reference sequence). CDR3 size: 15 residues. The chain's CDR3 is CASSLTSATYNEQFF. CDR3 sequence (DNA): TGTGCCAGCAGCTTAACTAGCGCAACCTACAATGAGCAGTTCTTC. The full variable domain, completed using reference TRBV13 and TRBJ2-1, is AAGVIQSPRHLIKEKRETATLKCYPIPRHDTVYWYQQGPGQDPQFLISFYEKMQSDKGSIPDRFSAQQFSDYHSELNMSSLELGDSALYFCASSLTSATYNEQFFGPGTRLTVL.

The chain couples TRBV4-2 to TRBJ1-2; D perhaps matches TRBD1 (5 bases). The germline V and J ends were trimmed by 3 bases and 2 bases, with 13 bases remaining between them. Germline assignment: CDR1 LGHNA and CDR2 YNFKEQ. CDR3 length: 15 residues. DNA of the CDR3: TGTGCCAGCAGCCACGACAGCCCGAGGAACTATGGCTACACCTTC. The encoded protein is CASSHDSPRNYGYTF.

The rearrangement links TRBV7-2 to TRBJ2-2; TRBD2 matches at 13 bases. V shed 5 bases and J 8 bases; nucleotides not matched to a gene: 5. The CDR3 has 15 residues. Germline V CDR1 and CDR2: SGHTA, FQGNSA. This chain's CDR3 is CASSARTSGRGELFF. The DNA for the CDR3 is TGTGCCAGCAGCGCGCGGACTAGCGGGAGAGGGGAGCTGTTTTTT.

This chain connects TRBV5-6 to TRBJ2-5; D unresolved. The germline V and J ends were trimmed by 2 bases and 5 bases, with 10 bases remaining between them. The CDR3 has 13 amino acids. Germline CDR1 SGHDT, CDR2 YYEEEE. CDR3 sequence: CASSFRPAETQYF. In DNA form, the CDR3 reads TGTGCCAGCAGCTTCAGGCCGGCGGAGACCCAGTACTTC.

The V and J genes are TRBV2 and TRBJ1-2; D not certain. The V gene's germline CDR1 is SNHLY and CDR2 FYNNEI. The CDR3 contains 12 residues. The V and J ends lost 8 bases and 7 bases respectively, with 14 bases between them. CDR3 sequence: CASGATMPGYTF. CDR3 bases: TGTGCCAGCGGAGCAACAATGCCTGGCTACACCTTC.

The rearrangement joins TRBV7-2 to TRBJ2-7; 13 bases are a match to TRBD2. The CDR3 is made up of 17 amino acids. CDR1 and CDR2 from the germline V gene are SGHTA and FQGNSA. Trimming took 2 bases from V and 2 from J; bases not matched to a gene: 6. CDR3 protein: CASSLFVTSGGPYEQYF. CDR3 sequence (DNA): TGTGCCAGCAGCTTATTTGTGACTAGCGGGGGGCCCTACGAGCAGTACTTC.

V and J are TRBV19 and TRBJ1-2, with D perhaps TRBD1 (5 bases). The ends were cut back, 3 bases at V and 4 bases at J, with 12 bases in the middle. The CDR3 has 14 amino acids. Per the germline V gene, CDR1 is LNHDA and CDR2 is SQIVND (reference sequence). The CDR3, as DNA: TGTGCCAGTAGTATTTCCCGGGACTTCTATGGCTACACCTTC. Its protein product is CASSISRDFYGYTF.

The gene calls are TRBV27 and TRBJ1-2; D not resolved. CDR3 size: 15 residues. V was cut by 3 bases and J by 4 bases, with 15 bases left in between. CDR1 is MNHEY, CDR2 SMNVEV, per germline (reference sequence). The CDR3 DNA reads as TGTGCCAGCAGTTTTAGTTTGAGCGGATTCTATGGCTACACCTTC. It codes for CASSFSLSGFYGYTF.

The gene calls are TRBV5-6 and TRBJ1-5; no definite D call. This CDR3 has 16 residues. Trimming took 3 bases from V and 7 from J, leaving 20 bases between them. The germline V gene encodes CDR1 SGHDT and CDR2 YYEEEE. The CDR3 is CASSSAGWGAIQPQHF. The CDR3 bases are TGTGCCAGCAGCTCCGCCGGGTGGGGAGCCATCCAGCCCCAGCATTTT. Full variable domain (outside the CDR3, taken from reference TRBV5-6 and TRBJ1-5): DAGVTQSPTHLIKTRGQQVTLRCSPKSGHDTVSWYQQALGQGPQFIFQYYEEEERQRGNFPDRFSGHQFPNYSSELNVNALLLGDSALYLCASSSAGWGAIQPQHFGDGTRLSIL.

V gene TRBV7-2 combines with J gene TRBJ1-2, with TRBD1 as a possible D gene (6 bases). This CDR3 comprises 13 residues. Deletions cut 2 bases from V and 11 bases from J, with 15 bases between. The germline V gene encodes CDR1 SGHTA and CDR2 FQGNSA. This CDR3 reads CASSLKVGGEYTF. CDR3 sequence (DNA): TGTGCCAGCAGCTTAAAGGTTGGGGGCGAATACACCTTC.

V gene TRBV5-6 combines with J gene TRBJ2-7, with D hard to call. Per the germline V gene, CDR1 is SGHDT and CDR2 is YYEEEE. The CDR3 contains 12 residues. The ends were cut back, 4 bases at V and 7 bases at J, with 12 bases in the middle. The CDR3 region is CASSETPMEQYF. The DNA for the CDR3 is TGTGCCAGCAGCGAAACACCCATGGAGCAGTACTTC. Drawing the rest from reference TRBV5-6 and TRBJ2-7, the complete variable domain is DAGVTQSPTHLIKTRGQQVTLRCSPKSGHDTVSWYQQALGQGPQFIFQYYEEEERQRGNFPDRFSGHQFPNYSSELNVNALLLGDSALYLCASSETPMEQYFGPGTRLTVT.